This TCR beta chain was recovered during a study of CD8 T cells in Susac syndrome. Germline V gene lookup returns CDR1 SQVTM and CDR2 ANQGSEA. This CDR3 has 15 residues. J lost 3 bases, V lost 8 bases, and 11 bases had no gene match. A quantity of about 0.45 to 1 ug RNA underwent reverse transcription using random hexamers. Amplification of TCR beta CDR3 was carried out by immunoSEQ multiplex PCR, which covered 54 Vbeta and 13 Jbeta segments. From the immunoSEQ multiplex PCR reads, TCRdb called clonotypes with MiXCR, one entry per CDR3 protein. The sample has about 200,000 distinct CDR3 sequences, nearly 97% seen once; the top ten hold 0.093%. TCR beta sequences were obtained from blood CD8+ and CD4+ T cells. Treatment-naive patients with stable or active relapsing-remitting disease served as multiple sclerosis controls. Negative isolation yielded CD4+ and CD8+ T cells, and FACS enriched TEMRA cells.

The sequenced sample was CD4+ T cells from PBMCs. The clonotype originates from a human donor with multiple sclerosis. The chain links TRBV29-1 to TRBJ2-3; 10 bases are shared with TRBD2. CDR3 loop: CSLRRGLAETDTQYF. CDR3 in DNA: TGCAGCCTCCGACGAGGACTAGCGGAGACAGATACGCAGTATTTT.